One and the same sample provided the 22 T cell receptor beta chains below, sequenced in a study of T cells in Graves' hyperthyroidism and ophthalmopathy. Regions amplified from RNA transcripts were the TCR beta CDR3 regions. The primer set for the first-round RT-PCR of the TCR CDR3 was HTBI. TCRdb processed the multiplex PCR reads anew with MiXCR; each CDR3 protein has one entry. This table has almost 600,000 distinct CDR3 sequences, approximately 15% appearing once. The sequenced sample was blood. The receptors were sampled from a woman in her thirties with Graves' hyperthyroidism that later progressed to Graves' ophthalmopathy.

This clonotype was counted ten times or more. The chain carries TRBV7-9 and TRBJ1-1; the D gene is possibly TRBD1 (5 bases). The V gene lost 3 bases and the J gene lost 6 bases, with 17 bases spanning the gap. The CDR3 runs to 15 residues. CDR1 and CDR2 from the germline V gene are SEHNR and FQNEAQ (reference sequence). CDR3 amino acids: CASSFPGTKDPEAFF. The CDR3, as DNA: TGTGCCAGCAGCTTCCCCGGGACCAAAGACCCTGAAGCTTTCTTT.

In the case of this clonotype: Because the CDR3 is missing its conserved closing phenylalanine or tryptophan, this is likely a read error. The chain recombines TRBV7-9 with TRBJ1-1; D gene ambiguous. The V gene's germline CDR1 is SEHNR and CDR2 FQNEAQ (reference sequence). The CDR3 runs to 13 residues. CDR3 loop: CVSAKRMNTEAFL. CDR3 DNA: TGTGTCAGCGCAAAGAGGATGAACACTGAAGCTTTCCTT.

This clonotype was counted at least ten times. The rearrangement links TRBV20-1 to TRBJ2-4; the match to TRBD2 covers 9 bases. With 0 bases clipped from V and 7 bases from J, the junction kept 4 bases outside the gene matches. The CDR3 loop spans 14 amino acids. The V gene's germline CDR1 is DFQATT and CDR2 SNEGSKA (reference sequence). The CDR3 sequence is CSAREVAGVNIQYF. Written as DNA, the CDR3 is TGCAGTGCTAGAGAGGTAGCGGGAGTTAACATTCAGTACTTC.

This clonotype has a handful of counts. This rearrangement joins TRBV7-9 to TRBJ2-1; D is unclear. The V end lost 1 base, the J end lost 8 bases, and 12 bases lay between the germline ends. This CDR3 contains 14 residues. Germline V gene sequence: CDR1 SEHNR, CDR2 FQNEAQ (reference sequence). CDR3 region: CASSLGTQYDEQFF. CDR3 in DNA: TGTGCCAGCAGCTTAGGGACCCAGTATGATGAGCAGTTCTTC.

This clonotype was detected ten times or more. The V gene is TRBV20-1, the J gene TRBJ2-4, with TRBD2 as a possible D gene (6 bases). The CDR3 runs 12 residues. The germline V and J ends were trimmed by 1 base and 6 bases, with 7 bases remaining between them. The germline V gene has CDR1 DFQATT and CDR2 SNEGSKA (reference sequence). The CDR3 DNA is TGCAGTGCTAGAGCCGGGGGAAACATTCAGTACTTC. As protein: CSARAGGNIQYF.

This clonotype was counted a few times. The chain couples TRBV29-1 to TRBJ1-1; D is ambiguous. The CDR3 has 11 residues. Between the trimmed V and J ends, which lost 0 bases and 4 bases, there was a span of 3 bases. Germline lookup yields CDR1 SQVTM and CDR2 ANQGSEA. In nucleotides, the CDR3 is TGCAGCGTTGAAGATGTCACTGAAGCTTTCTTT. This gives the protein CSVEDVTEAFF. Full variable domain (outside the CDR3, taken from reference TRBV29-1 and TRBJ1-1): SAVISQKPSRDICQRGTSLTIQCQVDSQVTMMFWYRQQPGQSLTLIATANQGSEATYESGFVIDKFPISRPNLTFSTLTVSNMSPEDSSIYLCSVEDVTEAFFGQGTRLTVV.

Note on this clonotype: This sequence may be a read error, since a much larger clone differs from it by one base. The chain couples TRBV3-2 to TRBJ2-7. TRBV3-2 is given as a pseudogene. The CDR3 contains 15 residues. CDR3 residues: CASSSHAGGPREQYF. As DNA, the CDR3 is TGTGCCAGCAGCTCCCACGCGGGAGGGCCTAGAGAGCAGTACTTC.

The sample holds many counts of this clonotype. The rearrangement uses TRBV2 and TRBJ2-2; 11 bases are a match to TRBD1. CDR3 length: 15 residues. J lost 0 bases, V lost 8 bases, and 2 bases had no gene match. Germline CDR1 is SNHLY and CDR2 is FYNNEI. CDR3 nucleotides: TGTGCCAGCGTGGGACAGGGGGCGAACACCGGGGAGCTGTTTTTT. Amino acids: CASVGQGANTGELFF.

V usage is TRBV11-3 and J usage is TRBJ2-2, with 7 bases identical to TRBD1. CDR1 is SGHNT and CDR2 is YENEEA in the germline V gene. V was clipped by 2 bases and J by 6 bases; unmatched bases: 6. The CDR3 contains 15 residues. The CDR3 bases are TGTGCCAGCAGCTTAACCAGGGGGATAGCCGGGGAGCTGTTTTTT. Its translation: CASSLTRGIAGELFF.

This clonotype was observed at least ten times. This chain joins TRBV20-1 and TRBJ2-7; 7 nucleotides agree with TRBD2. Trimming at V came to 2 bases and at J to 3 bases, leaving 4 bases not matched to a gene. CDR1 is DFQATT, CDR2 SNEGSKA, per germline (reference sequence). The CDR3 runs 13 residues. CDR3 amino acids: CSARRGGSYEQYF. CDR3 coding DNA: TGCAGTGCTAGACGCGGCGGGAGCTACGAGCAGTACTTC.

Ten or more counts support this clonotype. This chain uses TRBV28 with TRBJ1-2, with a tentative D call TRBD1 (6 bases). CDR1 is MDHEN, CDR2 SYDVKM, per germline. The V and J ends lost 3 bases and 5 bases respectively, with 13 bases between them. The CDR3 loop spans 14 amino acids. The CDR3 loop is CASSLWTDPYGYTF. The CDR3 DNA reads as TGTGCCAGCAGTTTGTGGACAGACCCATATGGCTACACCTTC.

The chain recombines TRBV7-2 with TRBJ1-6, with TRBD1 as a possible D gene (6 bases). Germline V gene data show CDR1 as SGHTA and CDR2 as FQGNSA. Trimming took off 6 bases at V and 11 bases at J, with 20 bases between the two ends. This CDR3 has 15 residues. The CDR3 protein is CASRPNRDQVAPLHF. The CDR3 DNA reads TGTGCCAGCAGGCCAAACAGGGACCAGGTGGCACCCCTCCACTTT.

This clonotype was counted many times. This chain uses TRBV11-3 with TRBJ2-1; 8 bases map to TRBD2. The CDR3 runs to 15 residues. Trimming took 4 bases from V and 9 from J; bases not matched to a gene: 11. From germline, CDR1 is SGHNT and CDR2 YENEEA. The CDR3 DNA reads TGTGCCAGCAGCTCACCAGCGGGAGTCGAAAGTGAGCAGTTCTTC. Translation: CASSSPAGVESEQFF.

The table lists this clonotype with many counts. The chain combines TRBV3-1 with TRBJ2-7, with D maybe TRBD2 (5 bases). CDR1 and CDR2 (germline): LGHDT, YNNKEL (reference sequence). The CDR3 runs to 13 residues. The V end was cut by 4 bases, the J end by 4 bases, with 11 bases between. CDR3 DNA sequence: TGTGCCAGCAGCCTTGGCGGGCGATACGAGCAGTACTTC. It is translated as CASSLGGRYEQYF.

Regarding this clonotype: With a much larger clone just one base away, this may be a read error. The V gene is TRBV19, the J gene TRBJ1-5; D gene ambiguous. This CDR3 has 15 amino acids. Germline V lookup: CDR1 LNHDA, CDR2 SQIVND (reference sequence). The CDR3 bases are TGTGCCAGTACCTCAGGCCTCGGGTACCGTCAGTCCCAGCATTTT. The encoded protein is CASTSGLGYRQSQHF.

V usage is TRBV12-3 or TRBV12-4 and J usage is TRBJ1-5; D is possibly TRBD1 (5 bases). The germline V and J ends were trimmed by 7 bases and 1 base, with 11 bases remaining between them. The CDR3 runs 14 residues. CDR3 nucleotide sequence: TGTGCCAGCACCGGGGGGGACAGCAATCAGCCCCAGCATTTT. The encoded protein is CASTGGDSNQPQHF.

Details on this clonotype: Given a much more abundant clone one base away, this may be a read error. V usage is TRBV5-1 and J usage is TRBJ2-7, with D possibly TRBD1 on 6 matching bases. The germline CDR1 and CDR2 sequences are SGHRS and YFSETQ. The CDR3 length is 13 residues. The CDR3 protein is CASSRTAAYEHYF. Here the CDR3 DNA reads TGCGCCAGCTCCCGGACAGCCGCCTACGAGCACTACTTC. The entire variable domain, with the rest obtained from reference TRBV5-1 and TRBJ2-7, is as follows: KAGVTQTPRYLIKTRGQQVTLSCSPISGHRSVSWYQQTPGQGLQFLFEYFSETQRNKGNFPGRFSGRQFSNSRSEMNVSTLELGDSALYLCASSRTAAYEHYFGPGTRLTVT.

At least ten counts were recorded for this clonotype. The chain links TRBV10-3 to TRBJ2-1, with a possible D match to TRBD2 (5 bases). The CDR3 length is 15 residues. Germline V gives CDR1 ENHRY, CDR2 SYGVKD. Trimming pared 4 bases from V and 0 bases from J, leaving 10 bases between. The CDR3 sequence is CAISGESGSYNEQFF. The CDR3 DNA reads as TGTGCCATCAGTGGTGAAAGCGGCTCCTACAATGAGCAGTTCTTC.

The chain uses TRBV6-1 and TRBJ1-5, with TRBD1 matching 10 bases. V lost 6 bases and J lost 6; bases outside the gene matches: 5. This CDR3 has 14 residues. The germline V gene has CDR1 MNHNS and CDR2 SASEGT. The CDR3 loop reads CASRGTGEAQPQHF. In nucleotides, the CDR3 is TGTGCCAGCAGGGGGACAGGGGAGGCTCAGCCCCAGCATTTT.

Ten or more counts support this clonotype. This sequence joins TRBV28 and TRBJ1-3; TRBD1 is a possible D gene (6 bases). The CDR3 covers 15 residues. Per germline, CDR1 MDHEN and CDR2 SYDVKM. Trimming removed 5 bases from V and 0 bases from J, with 11 bases in between. DNA of the CDR3: TGTGCCAGCAGTGCCCCACAGGGCTCTGGAAACACCATATATTTT. Translation: CASSAPQGSGNTIYF.

This clonotype was detected ten times or more. A read error may produce the germline difference seen at one junction end. The chain is built from TRBV28 and TRBJ1-5; 9 bases fit TRBD1. In germline, CDR1 is MDHEN, CDR2 SYDVKM. The CDR3 has 17 amino acids. The CDR3 sequence: CACSPPRTGVGNQPQHF. The CDR3 nucleotides read TGTGCCTGCAGTCCCCCAAGGACAGGGGTTGGCAATCAGCCCCAGCATTTT.

Many counts were recorded for this clonotype. This chain joins TRBV12-3 or TRBV12-4 and TRBJ1-3, with no clear D. V gave up 8 bases and J gave up 0 bases, with 17 bases separating them. The CDR3 covers 16 residues. CDR3 nucleotides: TGTGCCAGCTATAAGGCCGGGCCGATCTCTGGAAACACCATATATTTT. It translates to CASYKAGPISGNTIYF.